This is a list of T cell receptor beta chains from one sample in a study of blood T cell repertoires in COVID-19. Here immunoSEQ multiplex PCR was the method, and the copy in TCRdb shows in-frame clones only, minus some. Of 180,000 or so clones in the sample, roughly 89% were seen once. Sequenced material: peripheral blood. The source is a man in his late teens or twenties with active or convalescent COVID-19. Each CDR3 is given with its conserved first and last residue. The D gene is left open where the match is weak. A clone size is listed for some rows: how often the clone was seen (once, few, many), or a class if it is expanded.

clone size | J gene | D gene | CDR3 length | V gene | CDR3 DNA | CDR3 protein
once | TRBJ2-1 | . | 15 | TRBV14 | TGTGCCAGCAGCCAGCGGTCCCTCGGAGTCTATGAGCAGTTCTTC | CASSQRSLGVYEQFF
. | TRBJ1-2 | TRBD1 | 14 | TRBV11-3 | TGTGCCAGCAGCTTAGGGAATGACAGGGGTGGCTACACCTTC | CASSLGNDRGGYTF
few | TRBJ1-2 | . | 11 | TRBV12-3/TRBV12-4 | TGTGCCAGCAGTTACAGGGACGGCTACACCTTC | CASSYRDGYTF
. | TRBJ2-7 | TRBD1 | 15 | TRBV10-3 | TGTGCCATCAGTGACATTGACAGGGCGTCACACGAGCAGTACTTC | CAISDIDRASHEQYF
. | TRBJ1-1 | . | 14 | TRBV15 | TGTGCCACCAGCAGAGATGCAGGGAACACTGAAGCTTTCTTT | CATSRDAGNTEAFF
few | TRBJ1-4 | . | 14 | TRBV28 | TGTGCCAGCAGTTCGCGGTCCCTTAATGAAAAACTGTTTTTT | CASSSRSLNEKLFF
once | TRBJ2-7 | TRBD2 | 17 | TRBV6-2/TRBV6-3 | TGTGCCAGCAGTTACTCGGGGACTAGCGGGAGTTTCCACGAGCAGTACTTC | CASSYSGTSGSFHEQYF
. | TRBJ2-3 | TRBD2 | 14 | TRBV10-1 | TGCGCCAGCAGTCCGGGGGGGCCGACAGATACGCAGTATTTT | CASSPGGPTDTQYF
. | TRBJ2-2 | . | 14 | TRBV6-2/TRBV6-3 | TGTGCCAGCAGCGAGACAGGGAACACCGGGGAGCTGTTTTTT | CASSETGNTGELFF
. | TRBJ2-7 | . | 17 | TRBV7-9 | TGTGCCAGCAGCCCCTCTACCCGAAGGGGGGGGCGGAACGAGCAGTACTTC | CASSPSTRRGGRNEQYF
few | TRBJ1-4 | . | 13 | TRBV4-2 | TGTGCCAGCAGCCAAGATCCGGACATCGGATTGTTTTTT | CASSQDPDIGLFF
. | TRBJ1-2 | . | 16 | TRBV28 | TGTGCCAGCAGTTTGGAGGGTATCGAGGATAACTATGGCTACACCTTC | CASSLEGIEDNYGYTF
. | TRBJ1-5 | . | 16 | TRBV18 | TGTGCCAGCTCAATAAGCCAGGGGAATAGCAATCAGCCCCAGCATTTT | CASSISQGNSNQPQHF
. | TRBJ1-2 | . | 12 | TRBV6-5 | TGTGCCAGCGGGCCACCCTCGACCGGCTACACCTTC | CASGPPSTGYTF
. | TRBJ2-3 | . | 13 | TRBV2 | TGTGCCAGCATCAGCATAGGAGAAGATACGCAGTATTTT | CASISIGEDTQYF
. | TRBJ1-5 | . | 17 | TRBV18 | TGTGCCAGCTCACCGGTAGGGCGGGAGCAGAGCAATCAGCCCCAGCATTTT | CASSPVGREQSNQPQHF
. | TRBJ2-2 | . | 15 | TRBV7-2 | TGTGCCAGCAGCTTTACGCTAGCCGACACCGGGGAGCTGTTTTTT | CASSFTLADTGELFF
. | TRBJ2-3 | . | 13 | TRBV5-1 | TGCGCCAGCACGAGCGGGTGGGCAGATACGCAGTATTTT | CASTSGWADTQYF
. | TRBJ2-7 | TRBD2 | 14 | TRBV19 | TGTGCCAGTAGTATTTCTAGCGGGGAATACGAGCAGTACTTC | CASSISSGEYEQYF
. | TRBJ1-5 | . | 15 | TRBV5-1 | TGCGCCAGCAGCTACGTGGACAGAATACATCAGCCCCAGCATTTT | CASSYVDRIHQPQHF
. | TRBJ1-1 | . | 17 | TRBV18 | TGTGCCAGCTCACCACCGGTTTTGAGGGAAAGTGGAACTGAAGCTTTCTTT | CASSPPVLRESGTEAFF
. | TRBJ1-6 | . | 14 | TRBV18 | TGTGCCAGCTCACCAAACCAGGGGTATTCACCCCTCCACTTT | CASSPNQGYSPLHF
. | TRBJ2-2 | TRBD2 | 13 | TRBV7-3 | TGTGCCAGTGGGACTAGCGTCCCCGGGGAGCTGTTTTTT | CASGTSVPGELFF
few | TRBJ1-6 | . | 15 | TRBV5-1 | TGCGCCAGCAGCTTGTTGGGGCTAAAAGGTTCACCCCTCCACTTT | CASSLLGLKGSPLHF
once | TRBJ2-5 | TRBD2 | 16 | TRBV4-3 | TGCGCCAGCAGCCAAGATCTTCCTAGCGGCCAAGAGACCCAGTACTTC | CASSQDLPSGQETQYF
. | TRBJ1-2 | . | 12 | TRBV28 | TGTGCCAGCAGTGCGGGAGGCGGTGGCTACACCTTC | CASSAGGGGYTF
. | TRBJ1-2 | . | 13 | TRBV12-3/TRBV12-4 | TGTGCCACGGGGCGGTGGGAGGACTATGGCTACACCTTC | CATGRWEDYGYTF
. | TRBJ2-7 | TRBD2 | 15 | TRBV3-1/TRBV3-2 | TGTGCCAGCAGCGTTCGGGGGGGGAGGTTGAACGAGCAGTACTTC | CASSVRGGRLNEQYF
. | TRBJ1-3 | TRBD1 | 17 | TRBV7-6 | TGTGCCAGCACCCCAGGACAGGGGGCGTTCGGAGGAAACACCATATATTTT | CASTPGQGAFGGNTIYF
. | TRBJ1-2 | . | 12 | TRBV7-2 | TGTGCCAGCACCTTACAATGGGCTGGCTACACCTTC | CASTLQWAGYTF
. | TRBJ1-6 | TRBD1 | 15 | TRBV14 | TGTGCCAGCAGTCGGACAGGAGGAGGTGGTTCACCCCTCCACTTT | CASSRTGGGGSPLHF
. | TRBJ2-5 | . | 15 | TRBV4-2 | TGTGCCAGCAGCCAAGACTTAGGGGATCAAGAGACCCAGTACTTC | CASSQDLGDQETQYF
. | TRBJ1-2 | . | 12 | TRBV30 | TGTGCCTGGAGTTCATTCAGGGGCCGCTACACCTTC | CAWSSFRGRYTF
few | TRBJ1-5 | . | 15 | TRBV28 | TGTGCCAGCAGTAGTCCGACAGGCCATAATCAGCCCCAGCATTTT | CASSSPTGHNQPQHF
once | TRBJ1-3 | TRBD1 | 15 | TRBV5-1 | TGCGCCAGCAGCTTGGAAGGGACAGCCGGAAACACCATATATTTT | CASSLEGTAGNTIYF
. | TRBJ2-3 | . | 14 | TRBV25-1 | TGTGCCAGCAGGTTTGCGGGGACTCCAGATACGCAGTATTTT | CASRFAGTPDTQYF
. | TRBJ2-1 | TRBD2 | 18 | TRBV6-2/TRBV6-3 | TGTGCCAGCAGTTATTTCGCGTCTACTAGCGGGAGTATATATGAGCAGTTCTTC | CASSYFASTSGSIYEQFF
. | TRBJ1-6 | TRBD1 | 14 | TRBV29-1 | TGCAGCGCGACGGAGGGACAGTCTAATTCACCCCTCCACTTT | CSATEGQSNSPLHF
. | TRBJ1-4 | . | 14 | TRBV2 | TGTGCCTCCCAGAGGGGGTCGGGTAATGAAAAACTGTTTTTT | CASQRGSGNEKLFF
. | TRBJ2-1 | . | 16 | TRBV7-6 | TGTGCCAGCAGCCATGCGGGGCGCGGGGCCTACAATGAGCAGTTCTTC | CASSHAGRGAYNEQFF
. | TRBJ2-5 | . | 12 | TRBV12-3/TRBV12-4 | TGTGCCAGCAGTCGAAGGGAGGAGACCCAGTACTTC | CASSRREETQYF
. | TRBJ2-3 | TRBD2 | 14 | TRBV9 | TGTGCCAGCGCTAGCGGGAGGTTAGTGGATACGCAGTATTTT | CASASGRLVDTQYF
. | TRBJ1-5 | . | 14 | TRBV7-9 | TGTGCCAGCAGCTTATCAACAAGCAATCAGCCCCAGCATTTT | CASSLSTSNQPQHF
. | TRBJ1-1 | TRBD1 | 14 | TRBV18 | TGTGCCAGCACCCTAGGGACAGGGCTCTGGGAAGCTTTCTTT | CASTLGTGLWEAFF
. | TRBJ2-4 | TRBD1 | 20 | TRBV7-8 | TGTGCCAGCAGCTCGACTCTTCCGGGACAGGGTGGGGGGATCGAAAACATTCAGTACTTC | CASSSTLPGQGGGIENIQYF